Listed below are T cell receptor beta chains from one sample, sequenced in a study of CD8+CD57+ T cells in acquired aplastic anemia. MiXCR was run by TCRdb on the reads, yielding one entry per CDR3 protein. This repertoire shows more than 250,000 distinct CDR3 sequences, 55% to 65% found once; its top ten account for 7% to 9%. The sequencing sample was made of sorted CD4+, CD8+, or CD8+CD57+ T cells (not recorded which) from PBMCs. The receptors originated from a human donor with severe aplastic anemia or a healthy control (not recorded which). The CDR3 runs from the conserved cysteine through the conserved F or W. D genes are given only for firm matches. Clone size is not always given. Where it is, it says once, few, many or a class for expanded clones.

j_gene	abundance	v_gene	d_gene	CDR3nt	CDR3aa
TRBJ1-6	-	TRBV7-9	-	TGTGCCAGCAGCTTGGACAGCATCAGCGGGTCACCCCTCCACTTT	CASSLDSISGSPLHF
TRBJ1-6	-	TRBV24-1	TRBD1	TGTGCCACCAGTGACCCAACACCAGACAGGGGGTATGCGTGTTCCTATAATTCACCCCTCCACTTT	CATSDPTPDRGYACSYNSPLHF
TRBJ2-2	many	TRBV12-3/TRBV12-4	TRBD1	TGTGCCAGCAGCCGGCCGACAGGGGGAAACACCGGGGAGCTGTTTTTT	CASSRPTGGNTGELFF
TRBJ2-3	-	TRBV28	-	TGTGCCAGCAGTTTTTTTCGAGGGCAGGAATCAGATACGCAGTATTTT	CASSFFRGQESDTQYF
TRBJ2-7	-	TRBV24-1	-	TGTGCCGTCTCCGCCCGAGCGGGCCCCTACGAGCAGTACTTC	CAVSARAGPYEQYF
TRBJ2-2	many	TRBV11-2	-	TGTGCCAGCAGCTCTAGACGGGTGGTCGGGGAGCTGTTTTTT	CASSSRRVVGELFF
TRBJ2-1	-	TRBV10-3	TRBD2	TGTGCCATCAGTGACGCTAGCGGGGGGGCCGGGAACAATGAGCAGTTCTTC	CAISDASGGAGNNEQFF
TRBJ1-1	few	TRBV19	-	TGTGCCAGTAGATTCAAGGTAGAAGCTTTCTTT	CASRFKVEAFF
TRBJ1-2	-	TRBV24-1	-	TGTGCCACCAGTGACCGGGCGGACTATGGCTACACCTTC	CATSDRADYGYTF
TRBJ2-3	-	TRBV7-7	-	TGTGCTAGCAGCTTACATCTCCGGGGCGATACGCAGTATTTT	CASSLHLRGDTQYF
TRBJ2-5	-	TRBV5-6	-	TGTGCCAGCAGCTTCACTGACGAAGAGGCCCAGTACTTC	CASSFTDEEAQYF
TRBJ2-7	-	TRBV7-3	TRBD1	TGTGCCAGCTCGGCACAGGGGGGCTACGAGCAGTACTTC	CASSAQGGYEQYF
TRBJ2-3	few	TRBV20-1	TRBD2	TGCAGTGCTCTAAGGTTAGCGGGAGTGCAAGATACGCAGTATTTT	CSALRLAGVQDTQYF
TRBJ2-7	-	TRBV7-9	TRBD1	TGTGCCAGCAGCCCGCAAGGCGGACAGGGCTACGAGCGGTACTTC	CASSPQGGQGYERYF
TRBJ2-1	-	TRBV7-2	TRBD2	TGTGCAAGCATCGTACGGACTAGCGGGGGGGCTCATGAGCAGTTCTTC	CASIVRTSGGAHEQFF
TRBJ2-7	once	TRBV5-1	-	TGCGCCAGCAGCTTTGAGGGCACGGGATTATCCTACGAGCAGTACTTC	CASSFEGTGLSYEQYF
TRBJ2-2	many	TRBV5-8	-	TGTGCCAGCAGCTCGAGGAACGGGGGGAACACCGGGGAGCTGTTTTTT	CASSSRNGGNTGELFF